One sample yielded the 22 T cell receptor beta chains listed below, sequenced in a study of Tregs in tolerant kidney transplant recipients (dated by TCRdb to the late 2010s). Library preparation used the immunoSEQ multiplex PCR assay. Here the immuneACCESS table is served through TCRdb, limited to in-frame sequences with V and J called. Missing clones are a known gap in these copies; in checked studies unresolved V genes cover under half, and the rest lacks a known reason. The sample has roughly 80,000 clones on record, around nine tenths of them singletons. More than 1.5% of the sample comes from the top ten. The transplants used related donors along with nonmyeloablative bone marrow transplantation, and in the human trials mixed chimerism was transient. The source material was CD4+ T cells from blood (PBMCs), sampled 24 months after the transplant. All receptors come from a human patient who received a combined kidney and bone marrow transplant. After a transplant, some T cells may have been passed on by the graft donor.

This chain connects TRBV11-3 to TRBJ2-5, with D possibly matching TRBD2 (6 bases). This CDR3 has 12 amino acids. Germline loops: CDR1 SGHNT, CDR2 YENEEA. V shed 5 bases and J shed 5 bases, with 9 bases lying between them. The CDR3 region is CASSRDWETQYF. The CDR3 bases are TGTGCCAGCAGCCGGGACTGGGAGACCCAGTACTTC.

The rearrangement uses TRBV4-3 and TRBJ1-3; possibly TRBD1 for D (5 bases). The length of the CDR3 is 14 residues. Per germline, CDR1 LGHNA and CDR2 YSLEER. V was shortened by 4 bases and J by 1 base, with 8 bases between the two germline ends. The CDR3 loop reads CASSRKGSGNTIYF. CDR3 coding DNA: TGCGCCAGCAGCCGAAAGGGGTCTGGAAACACCATATATTTT.

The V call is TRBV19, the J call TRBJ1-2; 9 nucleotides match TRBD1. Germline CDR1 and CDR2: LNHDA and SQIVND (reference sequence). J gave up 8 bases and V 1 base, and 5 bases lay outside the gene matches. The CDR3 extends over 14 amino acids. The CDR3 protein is CASSIGWDRVGYTF. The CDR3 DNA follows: TGTGCCAGTAGTATAGGTTGGGACAGGGTAGGCTACACCTTC. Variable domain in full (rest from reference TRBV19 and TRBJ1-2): DGGITQSPKYLFRKEGQNVTLSCEQNLNHDAMYWYRQDPGQGLRLIYYSQIVNDFQKGDIAEGYSVSREKKESFPLTVTSAQKNPTAFYLCASSIGWDRVGYTFGSGTRLTVV.

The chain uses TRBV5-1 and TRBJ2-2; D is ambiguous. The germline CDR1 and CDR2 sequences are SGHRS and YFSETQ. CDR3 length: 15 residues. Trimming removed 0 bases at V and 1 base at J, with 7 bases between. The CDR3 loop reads CASSLGNRNTGELFF. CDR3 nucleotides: TGCGCCAGCAGCTTGGGAAACAGGAACACCGGGGAGCTGTTTTTT.

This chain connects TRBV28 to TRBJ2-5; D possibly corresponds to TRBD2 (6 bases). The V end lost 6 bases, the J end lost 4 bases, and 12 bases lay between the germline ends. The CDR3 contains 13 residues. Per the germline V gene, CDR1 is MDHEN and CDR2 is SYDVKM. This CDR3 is CASRVGGGETQYF. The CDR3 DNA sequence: TGTGCCAGCAGGGTGGGGGGAGGAGAGACCCAGTACTTC.

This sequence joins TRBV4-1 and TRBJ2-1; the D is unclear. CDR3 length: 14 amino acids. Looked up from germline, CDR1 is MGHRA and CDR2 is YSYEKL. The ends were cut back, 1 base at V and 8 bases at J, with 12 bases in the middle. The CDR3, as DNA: TGCGCCAGCAGCCAAGTCATAGTCCGCGATGAGCAGTTCTTC. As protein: CASSQVIVRDEQFF.

CDR3 sequence: CASSYSWTGSDTQYF. The DNA for the CDR3 is TGTGCCAGCAGTTACTCCTGGACAGGTTCAGATACGCAGTATTTT. The chain uses TRBV6-5 and TRBJ2-3; 7 positions agree with TRBD1. V was clipped by 0 bases and J by 4 bases; unmatched bases: 4. The CDR3 has 15 amino acids. CDR1 and CDR2 (germline): MNHEY, SVGAGI.

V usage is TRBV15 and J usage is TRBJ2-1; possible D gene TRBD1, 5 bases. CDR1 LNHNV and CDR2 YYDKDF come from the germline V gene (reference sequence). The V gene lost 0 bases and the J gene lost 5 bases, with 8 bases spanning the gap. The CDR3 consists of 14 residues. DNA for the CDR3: TGTGCCACCAGCAGAGATTTCAGGGACAATGAGCAGTTCTTC. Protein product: CATSRDFRDNEQFF.

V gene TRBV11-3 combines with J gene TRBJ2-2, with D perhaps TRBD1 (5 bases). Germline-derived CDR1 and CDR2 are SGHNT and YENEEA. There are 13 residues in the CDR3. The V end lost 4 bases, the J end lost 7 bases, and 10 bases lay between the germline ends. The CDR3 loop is CASSWGAHGELFF. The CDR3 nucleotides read TGTGCCAGCAGCTGGGGCGCACACGGGGAGCTGTTTTTT.

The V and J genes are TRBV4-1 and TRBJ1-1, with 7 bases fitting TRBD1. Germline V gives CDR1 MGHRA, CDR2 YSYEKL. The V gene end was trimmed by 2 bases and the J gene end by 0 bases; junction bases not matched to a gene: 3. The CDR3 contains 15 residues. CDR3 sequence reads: CASSQPGQLNTEAFF. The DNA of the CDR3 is TGCGCCAGCAGCCAACCGGGACAGCTGAACACTGAAGCTTTCTTT.

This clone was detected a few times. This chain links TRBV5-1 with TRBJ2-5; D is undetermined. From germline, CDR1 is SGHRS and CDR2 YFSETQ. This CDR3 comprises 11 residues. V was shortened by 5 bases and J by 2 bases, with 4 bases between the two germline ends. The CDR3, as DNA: TGCGCCAGCAGTCAGCAAGAGACCCAGTACTTC. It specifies CASSQQETQYF. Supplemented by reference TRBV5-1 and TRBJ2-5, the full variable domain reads KAGVTQTPRYLIKTRGQQVTLSCSPISGHRSVSWYQQTPGQGLQFLFEYFSETQRNKGNFPGRFSGRQFSNSRSEMNVSTLELGDSALYLCASSQQETQYFGPGTRLLVL.

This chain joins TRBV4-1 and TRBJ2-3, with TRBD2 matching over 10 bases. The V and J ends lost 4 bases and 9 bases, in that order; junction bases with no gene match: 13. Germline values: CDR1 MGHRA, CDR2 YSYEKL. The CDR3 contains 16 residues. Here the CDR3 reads CASSPALAGAIKTQYF. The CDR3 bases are TGCGCCAGCAGCCCAGCGCTAGCGGGAGCAATAAAAACGCAGTATTTT.

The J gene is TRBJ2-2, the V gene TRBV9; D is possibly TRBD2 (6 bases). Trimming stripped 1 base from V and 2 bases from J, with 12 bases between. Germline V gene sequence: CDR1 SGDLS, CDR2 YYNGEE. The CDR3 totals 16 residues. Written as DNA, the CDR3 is TGTGCCAGCAGCGTAAGGCCGGGAGAAAACACCGGGGAGCTGTTTTTT. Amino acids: CASSVRPGENTGELFF.

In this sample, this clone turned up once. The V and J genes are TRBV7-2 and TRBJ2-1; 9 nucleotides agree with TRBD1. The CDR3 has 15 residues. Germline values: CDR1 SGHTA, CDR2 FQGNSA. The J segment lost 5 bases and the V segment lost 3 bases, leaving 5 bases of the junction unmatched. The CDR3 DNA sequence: TGTGCCAGCAGCTTCTACGGACAGGGGCACAATGAGCAGTTCTTC. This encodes CASSFYGQGHNEQFF.

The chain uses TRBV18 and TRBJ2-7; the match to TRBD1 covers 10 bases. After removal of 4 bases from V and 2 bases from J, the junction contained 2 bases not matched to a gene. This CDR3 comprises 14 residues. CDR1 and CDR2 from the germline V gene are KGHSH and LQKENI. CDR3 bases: TGTGCCAGCTCACTGGGACAGGGGACCTACGAGCAGTACTTC. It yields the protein CASSLGQGTYEQYF.

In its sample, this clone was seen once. CDR3 sequence (DNA): TGTGCCAGCAGTTACCAGTCGACAGGAACTAACTATGGCTACACCTTC. It yields the protein CASSYQSTGTNYGYTF. V gene TRBV6-5 combines with J gene TRBJ1-2; possible D gene TRBD1, 6 bases. V lost 2 bases to trimming and J lost 0 bases, with 13 bases between them. CDR1 is MNHEY, CDR2 SVGAGI, per germline. The CDR3 is 16 residues long.

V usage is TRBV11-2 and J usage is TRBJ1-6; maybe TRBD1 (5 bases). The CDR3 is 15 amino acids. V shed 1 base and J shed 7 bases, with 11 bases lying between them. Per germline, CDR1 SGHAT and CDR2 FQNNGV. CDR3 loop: CASSLAGRGNSPLHF. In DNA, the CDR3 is TGTGCCAGCAGCTTAGCAGGGAGGGGAAATTCACCCCTCCACTTT.

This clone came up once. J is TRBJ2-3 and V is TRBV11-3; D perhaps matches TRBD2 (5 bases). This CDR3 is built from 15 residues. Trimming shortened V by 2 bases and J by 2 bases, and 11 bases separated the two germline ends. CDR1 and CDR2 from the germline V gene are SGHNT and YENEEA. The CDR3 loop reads CASSLFPGNTDTQYF. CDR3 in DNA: TGTGCCAGCAGCTTATTCCCCGGGAACACAGATACGCAGTATTTT. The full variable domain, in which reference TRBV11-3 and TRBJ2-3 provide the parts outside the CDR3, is EAGVVQSPRYKIIEKKQPVAFWCNPISGHNTLYWYLQNLGQGPELLIRYENEEAVDDSQLPKDRFSAERLKGVDSTLKIQPAELGDSAVYLCASSLFPGNTDTQYFGPGTRLTVL.

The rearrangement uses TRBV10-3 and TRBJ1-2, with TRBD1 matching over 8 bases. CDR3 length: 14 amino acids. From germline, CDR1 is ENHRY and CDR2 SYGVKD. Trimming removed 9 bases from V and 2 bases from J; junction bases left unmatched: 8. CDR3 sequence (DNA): TGTGCCATGCATCGAGGACAGGGCAACTATGGCTACACCTTC. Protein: CAMHRGQGNYGYTF.

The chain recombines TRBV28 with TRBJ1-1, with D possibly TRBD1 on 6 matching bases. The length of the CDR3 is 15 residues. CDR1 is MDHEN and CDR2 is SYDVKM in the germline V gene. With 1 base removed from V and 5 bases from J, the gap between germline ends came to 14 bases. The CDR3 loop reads CASSLFGTGRTEAFF. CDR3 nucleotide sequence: TGTGCCAGCAGTTTATTTGGAACAGGGCGTACTGAAGCTTTCTTT.

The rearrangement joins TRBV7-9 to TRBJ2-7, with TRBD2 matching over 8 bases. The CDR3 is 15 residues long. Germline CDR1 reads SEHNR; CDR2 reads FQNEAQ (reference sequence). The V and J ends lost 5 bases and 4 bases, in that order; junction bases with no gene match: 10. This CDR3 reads CASSLKRESIYEQYF. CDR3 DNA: TGTGCCAGCAGCCTAAAGCGGGAGTCTATTTACGAGCAGTACTTC. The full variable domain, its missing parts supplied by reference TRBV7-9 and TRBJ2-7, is DTGVSQNPRHKITKRGQNVTFRCDPISEHNRLYWYRQTLGQGPEFLTYFQNEAQLEKSRLLSDRFSAERPKGSFSTLEIQRTEQGDSAMYLCASSLKRESIYEQYFGPGTRLTVT.

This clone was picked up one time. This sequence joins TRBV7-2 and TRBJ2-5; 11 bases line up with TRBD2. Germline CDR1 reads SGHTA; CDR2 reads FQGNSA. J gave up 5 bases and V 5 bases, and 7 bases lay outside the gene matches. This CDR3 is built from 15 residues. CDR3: CASSRFSGRVETQYF. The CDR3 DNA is TGTGCCAGCAGCCGCTTTAGCGGGAGGGTGGAGACCCAGTACTTC. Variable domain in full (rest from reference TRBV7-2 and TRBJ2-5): GAGVSQSPSNKVTEKGKDVELRCDPISGHTALYWYRQSLGQGLEFLIYFQGNSAPDKSGLPSDRFSAERTGGSVSTLTIQRTQQEDSAVYLCASSRFSGRVETQYFGPGTRLLVL.